A selection of T cell receptor beta chains follows, all from one sample in a study of blood T cell repertoires in COVID-19. Clones were sequenced by immunoSEQ multiplex PCR, and TCRdb holds only the in-frame ones, with some missing. Of some 30,000 clones in the sample, 75% to 85% were seen once. Sequenced sample: peripheral blood. All receptors come from a man between 60 and 75 years old with active COVID-19. Each CDR3 is given with its conserved first and last residue. D genes are given only for firm matches. Clone size is stated in some rows and not others, as once, few, many or a class when expanded.

CDR3aa	CDR3nt	d_gene	v_gene	j_gene	abundance
CASSLRETYEQYF	TGTGCCAGCAGCTTACGGGAGACCTACGAGCAGTACTTC	NA	TRBV7-9	TRBJ2-7	few
CASSPNDRGAYEQYF	TGTGCCAGCAGCCCCAACGACAGGGGCGCCTACGAGCAGTACTTC	TRBD1	TRBV5-6	TRBJ2-7	NA
CASGPGLAFYEQFF	TGTGCCAGCGGCCCTGGACTAGCGTTTTATGAGCAGTTCTTC	TRBD2	TRBV25-1	TRBJ2-1	NA
CASSQKGDRGYEQYF	TGTGCCAGCTCGCAAAAGGGGGACAGGGGTTACGAGCAGTACTTC	TRBD1	TRBV18	TRBJ2-7	NA
CASTSGIRDNEQFF	TGTGCCAGCACTAGCGGGATCAGGGACAATGAGCAGTTCTTC	TRBD2	TRBV11-3	TRBJ2-1	NA
CASTSGDANTGELFF	TGTGCCAGTACTAGCGGGGACGCGAACACCGGGGAGCTGTTTTTT	TRBD2	TRBV19	TRBJ2-2	NA
CASSTTTGGASGANVLTF	TGCGCCAGCAGCACGACCACAGGGGGCGCATCTGGGGCCAACGTCCTGACTTTC	TRBD1	TRBV5-1	TRBJ2-6	NA
CATSHLAGSNEQFF	TGTGCCACCAGTCATTTAGCGGGTTCCAATGAGCAGTTCTTC	TRBD2	TRBV24-1	TRBJ2-1	NA
CATSSGGIYNEQFF	TGCGCCACCAGCTCTGGCGGTATCTACAATGAGCAGTTCTTC	NA	TRBV10-1	TRBJ2-1	once
CASSLARALAGNEQFF	TGTGCCAGCAGCTTAGCGAGGGCCCTGGCCGGGAATGAGCAGTTCTTC	NA	TRBV7-2	TRBJ2-1	NA
CASRRTAVEETQYF	TGTGCCAGCAGGAGGACTGCGGTTGAAGAGACCCAGTACTTC	NA	TRBV7-2	TRBJ2-5	NA
CASTRRASGNYEQFF	TGCGCCAGCACACGGAGGGCTAGCGGGAACTATGAGCAGTTCTTC	TRBD2	TRBV10-2	TRBJ2-1	NA
CASGLNPREGAGELFF	TGTGCTAGTGGTTTGAATCCGAGGGAGGGGGCCGGGGAGCTGTTTTTT	NA	TRBV12-5	TRBJ2-2	once
CASSPGQGRRRETQYF	TGTGCCAGCAGCCCCGGACAGGGTCGGAGGCGAGAGACCCAGTACTTC	TRBD1	TRBV11-3	TRBJ2-5	NA
CASSPLTSGRGRGIQYF	TGTGCCAGCTCACCTCTTACTAGCGGGAGAGGAAGGGGCATTCAGTACTTC	TRBD2	TRBV18	TRBJ2-4	NA
CASSPTAGLAGGNEQFF	TGTGCCAGCTCACCAACTGCTGGACTAGCGGGAGGCAATGAGCAGTTCTTC	TRBD2	TRBV18	TRBJ2-1	NA
CASSPLGSRYVYGYTF	TGTGCCAGCAGCCCCCTGGGCAGCCGCTATGTCTATGGCTACACCTTC	NA	TRBV28	TRBJ1-2	NA
CASSPYTSGRITDTQYF	TGCGCCAGCAGCCCCTATACTAGCGGGAGGATCACAGATACGCAGTATTTT	TRBD2	TRBV5-1	TRBJ2-3	NA
CASSERAPDTQYF	TGTGCCAGCAGCGAACGAGCCCCAGATACGCAGTATTTT	NA	TRBV2	TRBJ2-3	NA
CSVEKGRGRITQYF	TGCAGCGTTGAAAAGGGCAGGGGGCGAATTACCCAGTACTTC	TRBD1	TRBV29-1	TRBJ2-5	NA
CASRTSAGASYEQYF	TGTGCCAGCAGAACCTCAGCGGGCGCGTCCTACGAGCAGTACTTC	NA	TRBV2	TRBJ2-7	NA
CASSSTGLQETQYF	TGTGCCAGCAGCTCGACTGGCCTCCAAGAGACCCAGTACTTC	NA	TRBV5-4	TRBJ2-5	NA
CASSLTREVSYNEQFF	TGTGCCAGCAGCTTAACCCGGGAGGTCTCCTACAATGAGCAGTTCTTC	TRBD2	TRBV11-3	TRBJ2-1	NA
CASSFLTGGGSSYEQYF	TGTGCCAGCAGCTTCCTCACTGGCGGAGGAAGCTCCTACGAGCAGTACTTC	NA	TRBV11-2	TRBJ2-7	NA
CASSLSRAETQYF	TGTGCCAGCAGCTTAAGCCGCGCAGAGACCCAGTACTTC	NA	TRBV7-8	TRBJ2-5	NA
CASSDRGAPYEQYF	TGTGCCAGCAGCGACAGGGGAGCCCCCTACGAGCAGTACTTC	TRBD1	TRBV7-9	TRBJ2-7	NA
CASSQEAAGVYNEQFF	TGTGCCAGCAGCCAAGAAGCGGCGGGAGTCTACAATGAGCAGTTCTTC	TRBD2	TRBV4-2	TRBJ2-1	NA
CASSQGTSFSGNTIYF	TGTGCCAGCAGTCAGGGGACGTCTTTCTCTGGAAACACCATATATTTT	NA	TRBV27	TRBJ1-3	NA
CASSSIPGHLNEKLFF	TGTGCCAGCAGCTCAATTCCGGGACACCTTAATGAAAAACTGTTTTTT	NA	TRBV11-2	TRBJ1-4	NA
CASSVVSGGVNEQFF	TGTGCCAGCAGCGTAGTGAGCGGGGGTGTCAATGAGCAGTTCTTC	TRBD2	TRBV9	TRBJ2-1	NA
CASSSRTDLSTDTQYF	TGTGCCAGCAGCTCTCGGACAGATCTGAGCACAGATACGCAGTATTTT	NA	TRBV11-2	TRBJ2-3	NA
CASSSSGRGSGELFF	TGTGCCAGCAGTTCTAGCGGGAGGGGATCCGGGGAGCTGTTTTTT	TRBD2	TRBV27	TRBJ2-2	NA
CASSFRQTYNSPLHF	TGTGCCAGCAGTTTTCGACAGACCTATAATTCACCCCTCCACTTT	NA	TRBV27	TRBJ1-6	NA
CASSYHSGYAEAFF	TGTGCCAGCAGTTACCATTCGGGGTACGCTGAAGCTTTCTTT	NA	TRBV28	TRBJ1-1	NA
CATTRTGGVNEQFF	TGTGCCACCACCCGGACAGGGGGGGTCAATGAGCAGTTCTTC	TRBD1	TRBV28	TRBJ2-1	NA
CASSQAGNEQFF	TGTGCCAGCAGCCAAGCGGGAAATGAGCAGTTCTTC	NA	TRBV3-1/TRBV3-2	TRBJ2-1	few
CASSIKGWGERPETQYF	TGTGCCAGTAGTATAAAGGGCTGGGGGGAGAGGCCGGAGACCCAGTACTTC	NA	TRBV19	TRBJ2-5	NA
CASSKPAGGIETQYF	TGTGCCAGCAGTAAACCAGCGGGAGGGATTGAGACCCAGTACTTC	TRBD2	TRBV28	TRBJ2-5	once
CASKVDRFLYEQYF	TGTGCCAGCAAGGTAGACAGGTTCCTCTACGAGCAGTACTTC	NA	TRBV2	TRBJ2-7	NA
CASSPGSYNQPQHF	TGTGCCAGCAGCCCGGGGAGTTACAATCAGCCCCAGCATTTT	NA	TRBV2	TRBJ1-5	NA
CASSESLTGELFF	TGTGCCAGCAGTGAATCCCTGACCGGGGAGCTGTTTTTT	NA	TRBV6-1	TRBJ2-2	NA
CASSVKTQYNEQFF	TGTGCCAGCAGCGTAAAGACTCAATACAATGAGCAGTTCTTC	NA	TRBV9	TRBJ2-1	NA
CASRSDRISGNTIYF	TGTGCCAGCAGATCTGACAGGATCTCTGGAAACACCATATATTTT	NA	TRBV6-5	TRBJ1-3	few
CASKTGVRVDTQYF	TGTGCCAGTAAGACCGGGGTGAGAGTAGATACGCAGTATTTT	NA	TRBV2	TRBJ2-3	NA
CASSLIVANEQFF	TGTGCCAGCAGCTTAATAGTAGCCAATGAGCAGTTCTTC	NA	TRBV7-3	TRBJ2-1	NA
CATSTWTSGRRGELFF	TGTGCCACCAGCACTTGGACTAGCGGGAGGCGGGGGGAGCTGTTTTTT	TRBD2	TRBV15	TRBJ2-2	NA
CASSTGQAEKLFF	TGTGCCAGTTCAACTGGACAGGCCGAAAAACTGTTTTTT	TRBD1	TRBV6-5	TRBJ1-4	NA
CASSPGSTSYNEQFF	TGTGCCAGCAGCCCCGGGAGCACTTCCTACAATGAGCAGTTCTTC	NA	TRBV7-3	TRBJ2-1	NA
CASSLPSVSYNEQFF	TGCGCCAGCAGCTTGCCCTCGGTATCTTACAATGAGCAGTTCTTC	NA	TRBV5-1	TRBJ2-1	NA
CASRYTGTGPPDTQYF	TGTGCCAGCAGGTATACCGGGACAGGCCCCCCAGATACGCAGTATTTT	TRBD1	TRBV2	TRBJ2-3	NA
CASSLAGLRDNEQFF	TGTGCCAGCAGCTTAGCGGGACTACGGGACAATGAGCAGTTCTTC	TRBD2	TRBV7-2	TRBJ2-1	NA
CASSRAGGADGELFF	TGTGCCAGCAGCCGGGCGGGGGGCGCTGACGGGGAGCTGTTTTTT	TRBD2	TRBV28	TRBJ2-2	NA
CASRLPRTSGREDTQYF	TGCGCCAGCAGGCTCCCCCGGACTAGCGGGAGAGAAGATACGCAGTATTTT	TRBD2	TRBV5-1	TRBJ2-3	NA
CASSLDRTYEQYF	TGTGCCAGCAGTTTGGACAGGACTTACGAGCAGTACTTC	TRBD1	TRBV12-3/TRBV12-4	TRBJ2-7	NA
CASSPFPSGSPGELFF	TGTGCCAGCTCACCATTCCCTAGCGGGAGCCCCGGGGAGCTGTTTTTT	TRBD2	TRBV18	TRBJ2-2	NA
CASSLGTGSGAIYNEQFF	TGTGCCAGCAGTTTGGGGACCGGTAGCGGGGCTATCTACAATGAGCAGTTCTTC	TRBD2	TRBV28	TRBJ2-1	NA
CASSVARYGYTF	TGTGCCAGCAGCGTAGCTAGGTATGGCTACACCTTC	NA	TRBV9	TRBJ1-2	few
CASRRDQRVRTDTQYF	TGTGCCAGCAGAAGAGATCAGCGGGTGCGCACAGATACGCAGTATTTT	NA	TRBV6-6	TRBJ2-3	NA
CASSSSTSGARETQYF	TGCGCCAGCAGCTCTTCGACTAGCGGGGCCCGGGAGACCCAGTACTTC	TRBD2	TRBV5-1	TRBJ2-5	once